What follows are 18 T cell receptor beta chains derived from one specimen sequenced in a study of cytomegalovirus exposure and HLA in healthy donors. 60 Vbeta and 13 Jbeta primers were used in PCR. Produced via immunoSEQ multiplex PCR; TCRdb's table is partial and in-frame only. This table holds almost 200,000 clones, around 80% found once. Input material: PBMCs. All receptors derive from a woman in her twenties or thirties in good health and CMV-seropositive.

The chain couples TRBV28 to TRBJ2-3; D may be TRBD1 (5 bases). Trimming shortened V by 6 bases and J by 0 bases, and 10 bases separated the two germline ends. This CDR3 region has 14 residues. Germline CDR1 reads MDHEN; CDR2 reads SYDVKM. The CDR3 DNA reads TGTGCCAGCAGAAGGACACTTAGCACAGATACGCAGTATTTT. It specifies CASRRTLSTDTQYF. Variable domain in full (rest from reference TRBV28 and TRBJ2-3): DVKVTQSSRYLVKRTGEKVFLECVQDMDHENMFWYRQDPGLGLRLIYFSYDVKMKEKGDIPEGYSVSREKKERFSLILESASTNQTSMYLCASRRTLSTDTQYFGPGTRLTVL.

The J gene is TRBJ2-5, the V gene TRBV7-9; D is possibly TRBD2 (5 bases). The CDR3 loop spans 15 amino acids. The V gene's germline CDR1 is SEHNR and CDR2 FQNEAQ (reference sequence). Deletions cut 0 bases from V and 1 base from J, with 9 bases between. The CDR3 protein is CASSLAGAPQETQYF. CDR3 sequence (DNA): TGTGCCAGCAGCTTAGCGGGAGCCCCCCAAGAGACCCAGTACTTC.

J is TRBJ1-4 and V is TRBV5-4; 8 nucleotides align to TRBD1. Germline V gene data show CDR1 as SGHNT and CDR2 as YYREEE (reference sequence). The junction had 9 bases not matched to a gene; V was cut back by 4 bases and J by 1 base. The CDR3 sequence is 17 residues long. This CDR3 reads CASSKGQGGETNEKLFF. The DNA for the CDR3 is TGTGCCAGCAGCAAAGGACAGGGTGGCGAAACTAATGAAAAACTGTTTTTT. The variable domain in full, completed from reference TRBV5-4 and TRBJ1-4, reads ETGVTQSPTHLIKTRGQQVTLRCSSQSGHNTVSWYQQALGQGPQFIFQYYREEENGRGNFPPRFSGLQFPNYSSELNVNALELDDSALYLCASSKGQGGETNEKLFFGSGTQLSVL.

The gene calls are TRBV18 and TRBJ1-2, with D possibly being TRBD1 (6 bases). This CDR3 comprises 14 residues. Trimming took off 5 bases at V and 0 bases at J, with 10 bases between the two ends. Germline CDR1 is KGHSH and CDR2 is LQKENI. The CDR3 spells CASSGTGSNYGYTF. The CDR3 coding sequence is TGTGCCAGCTCAGGAACAGGGTCTAACTATGGCTACACCTTC.

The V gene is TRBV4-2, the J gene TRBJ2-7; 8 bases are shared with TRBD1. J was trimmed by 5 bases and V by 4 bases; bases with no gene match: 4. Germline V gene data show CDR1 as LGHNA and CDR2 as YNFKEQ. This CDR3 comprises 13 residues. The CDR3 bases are TGTGCCAGCAGCCGCCTGACAGGGGACGAGCAGTACTTC. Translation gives CASSRLTGDEQYF.

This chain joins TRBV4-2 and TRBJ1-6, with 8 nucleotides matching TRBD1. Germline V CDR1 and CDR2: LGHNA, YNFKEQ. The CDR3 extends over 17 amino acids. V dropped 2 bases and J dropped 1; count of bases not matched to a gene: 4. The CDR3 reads CASSQLDRVSYNSPLHF. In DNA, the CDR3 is TGTGCCAGCAGCCAATTGGACAGGGTGTCCTATAATTCACCCCTCCACTTT.

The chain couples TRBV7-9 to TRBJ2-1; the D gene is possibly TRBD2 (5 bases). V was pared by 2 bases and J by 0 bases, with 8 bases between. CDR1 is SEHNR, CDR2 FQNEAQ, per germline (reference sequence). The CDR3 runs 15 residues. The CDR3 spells CASSLPGSSYNEQFF. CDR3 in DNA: TGTGCCAGCAGCTTACCTGGGAGCTCCTACAATGAGCAGTTCTTC.

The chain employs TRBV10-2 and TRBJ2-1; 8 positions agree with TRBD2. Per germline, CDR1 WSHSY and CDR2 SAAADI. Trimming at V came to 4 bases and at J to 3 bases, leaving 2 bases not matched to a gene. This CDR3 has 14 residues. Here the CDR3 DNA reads TGCGCCAGCAGTGGTAGCGGGAACTACAATGAGCAGTTCTTC. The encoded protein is CASSGSGNYNEQFF.

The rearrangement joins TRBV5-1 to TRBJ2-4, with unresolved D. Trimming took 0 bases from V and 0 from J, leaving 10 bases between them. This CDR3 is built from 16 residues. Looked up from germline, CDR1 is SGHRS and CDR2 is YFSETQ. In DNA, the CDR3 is TGCGCCAGCAGCTTGGCGGCGGTCATAGCCAAAAACATTCAGTACTTC. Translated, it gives CASSLAAVIAKNIQYF.

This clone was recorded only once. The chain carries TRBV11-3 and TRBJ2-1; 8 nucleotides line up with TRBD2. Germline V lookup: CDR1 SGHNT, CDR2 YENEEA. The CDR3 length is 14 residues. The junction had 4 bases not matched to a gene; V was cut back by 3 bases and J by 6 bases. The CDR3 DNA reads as TGTGCCAGCAGCTTGGGACTAGTTCCCAATGAGCAGTTCTTC. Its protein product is CASSLGLVPNEQFF.

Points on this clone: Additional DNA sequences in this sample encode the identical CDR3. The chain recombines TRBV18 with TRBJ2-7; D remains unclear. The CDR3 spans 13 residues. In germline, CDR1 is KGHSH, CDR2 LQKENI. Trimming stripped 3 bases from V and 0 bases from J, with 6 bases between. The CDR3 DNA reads TGTGCCAGCTCACCCCCCTCCTCCTACGAGCAGTACTTC. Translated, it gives CASSPPSSYEQYF.

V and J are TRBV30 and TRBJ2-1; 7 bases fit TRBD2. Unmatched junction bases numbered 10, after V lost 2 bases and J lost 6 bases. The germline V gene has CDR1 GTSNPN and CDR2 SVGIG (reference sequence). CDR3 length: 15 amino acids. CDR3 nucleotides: TGTGCCTGGAGTAGGCTCGCGGGAGAGGGCAATGAGCAGTTCTTC. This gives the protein CAWSRLAGEGNEQFF. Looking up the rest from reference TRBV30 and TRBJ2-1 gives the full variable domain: SQTIHQWPATLVQPVGSPLSLECTVEGTSNPNLYWYRQAAGRGLQLLFYSVGIGQISSEVPQNLSASRPQDRQFILSSKKLLLSDSGFYLCAWSRLAGEGNEQFFGPGTRLTVL.

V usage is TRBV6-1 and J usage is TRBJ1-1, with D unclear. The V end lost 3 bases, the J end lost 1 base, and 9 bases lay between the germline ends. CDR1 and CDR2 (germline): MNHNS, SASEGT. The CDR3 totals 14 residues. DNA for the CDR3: TGTGCCAGCAGTGAGTGGCAGGCGAACACTGAAGCTTTCTTT. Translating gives CASSEWQANTEAFF.

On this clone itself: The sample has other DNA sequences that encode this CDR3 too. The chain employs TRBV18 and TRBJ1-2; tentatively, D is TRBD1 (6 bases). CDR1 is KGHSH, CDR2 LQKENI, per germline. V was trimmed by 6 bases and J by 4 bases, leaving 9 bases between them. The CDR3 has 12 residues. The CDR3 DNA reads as TGTGCCAGCTCCCCGGACAGCTATGGCTACACCTTC. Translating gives CASSPDSYGYTF.

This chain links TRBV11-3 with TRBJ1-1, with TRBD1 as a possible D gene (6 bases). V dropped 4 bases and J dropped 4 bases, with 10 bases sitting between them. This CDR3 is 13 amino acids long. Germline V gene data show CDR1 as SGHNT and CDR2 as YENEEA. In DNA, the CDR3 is TGTGCCAGCAGCTCGTGGGGGCTCACTGAAGCTTTCTTT. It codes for CASSSWGLTEAFF.

CDR3 DNA sequence: TGTGCCTGGGATGAGCGCGATACGCAGTATTTT. This encodes CAWDERDTQYF. The J gene is TRBJ2-3, the V gene TRBV30; D call uncertain. CDR1 is GTSNPN and CDR2 is SVGIG in the germline V gene (reference sequence). The CDR3 has 11 residues. V lost 5 bases and J lost 6, with 9 bases in between.

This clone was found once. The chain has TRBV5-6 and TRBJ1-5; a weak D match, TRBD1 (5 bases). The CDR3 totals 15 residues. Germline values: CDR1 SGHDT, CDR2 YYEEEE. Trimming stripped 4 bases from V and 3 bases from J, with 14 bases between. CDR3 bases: TGTGCCAGCAGCCTGAGGGGAGGGCTCAATCAGCCCCAGCATTTT. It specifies CASSLRGGLNQPQHF. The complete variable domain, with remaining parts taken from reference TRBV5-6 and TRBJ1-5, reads DAGVTQSPTHLIKTRGQQVTLRCSPKSGHDTVSWYQQALGQGPQFIFQYYEEEERQRGNFPDRFSGHQFPNYSSELNVNALLLGDSALYLCASSLRGGLNQPQHFGDGTRLSIL.

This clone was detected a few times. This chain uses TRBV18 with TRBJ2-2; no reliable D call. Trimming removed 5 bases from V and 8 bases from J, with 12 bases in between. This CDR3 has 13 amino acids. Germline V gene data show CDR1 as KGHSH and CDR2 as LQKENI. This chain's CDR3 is CASSTTKPGELFF. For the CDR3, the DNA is TGTGCCAGCTCAACAACTAAACCGGGGGAGCTGTTTTTT.